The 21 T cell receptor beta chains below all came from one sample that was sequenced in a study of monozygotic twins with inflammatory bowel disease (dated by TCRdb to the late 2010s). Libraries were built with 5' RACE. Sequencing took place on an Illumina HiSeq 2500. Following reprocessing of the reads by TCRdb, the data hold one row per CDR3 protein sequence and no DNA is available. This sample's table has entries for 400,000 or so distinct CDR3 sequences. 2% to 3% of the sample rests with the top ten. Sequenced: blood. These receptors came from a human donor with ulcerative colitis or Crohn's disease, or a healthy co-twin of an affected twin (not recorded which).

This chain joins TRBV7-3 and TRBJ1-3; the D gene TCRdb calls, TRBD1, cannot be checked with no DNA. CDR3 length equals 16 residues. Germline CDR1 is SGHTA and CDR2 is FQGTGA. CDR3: CASSLDGTAPGNTIYF.

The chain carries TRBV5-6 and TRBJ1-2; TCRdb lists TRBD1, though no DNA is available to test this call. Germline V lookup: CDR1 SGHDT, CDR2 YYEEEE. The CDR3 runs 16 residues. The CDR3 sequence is CASSSRVSTGIYGYTF.

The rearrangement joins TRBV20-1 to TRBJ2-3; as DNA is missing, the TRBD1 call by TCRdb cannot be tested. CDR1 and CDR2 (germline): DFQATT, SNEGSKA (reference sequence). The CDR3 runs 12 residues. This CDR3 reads CSLRGGTDTQYF.

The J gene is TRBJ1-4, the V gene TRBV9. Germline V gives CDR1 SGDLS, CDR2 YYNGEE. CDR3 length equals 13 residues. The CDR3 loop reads CASSVNPWRELFF.

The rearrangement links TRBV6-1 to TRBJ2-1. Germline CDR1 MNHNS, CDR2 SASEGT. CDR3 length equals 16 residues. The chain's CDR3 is CASRGRSDNTHNEQFF.

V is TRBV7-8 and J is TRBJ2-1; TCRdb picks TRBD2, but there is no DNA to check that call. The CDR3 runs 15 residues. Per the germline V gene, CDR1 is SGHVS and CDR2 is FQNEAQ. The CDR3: CASSQRTSGANEQFF.

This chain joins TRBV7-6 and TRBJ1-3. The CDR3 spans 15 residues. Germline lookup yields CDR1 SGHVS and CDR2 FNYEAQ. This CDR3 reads CASSFSQGGGNTIYF.

The CDR3 region is CASSFAGTATGSTEAFF. The chain employs TRBV7-8 and TRBJ1-1; with no DNA, the TCRdb D assignment of TRBD1 cannot be verified. CDR3 length: 17 amino acids. CDR1 is SGHVS, CDR2 FQNEAQ, per germline.

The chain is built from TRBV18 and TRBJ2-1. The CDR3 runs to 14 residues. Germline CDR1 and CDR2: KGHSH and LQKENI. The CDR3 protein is CASSPEVGSNEQFF.

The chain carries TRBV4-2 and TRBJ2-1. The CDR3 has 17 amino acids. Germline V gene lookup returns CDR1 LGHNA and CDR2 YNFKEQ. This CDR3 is CASSQDWGGSSYNEQFF.

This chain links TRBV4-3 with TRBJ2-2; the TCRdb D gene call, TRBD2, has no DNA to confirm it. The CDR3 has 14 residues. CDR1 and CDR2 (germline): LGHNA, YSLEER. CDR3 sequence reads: CASSLGTSGGQLFF.

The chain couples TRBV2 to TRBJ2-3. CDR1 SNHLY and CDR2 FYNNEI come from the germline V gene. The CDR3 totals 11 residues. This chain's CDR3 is CASGRTNTQYF. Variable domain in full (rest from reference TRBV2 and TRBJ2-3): EPEVTQTPSHQVTQMGQEVILRCVPISNHLYFYWYRQILGQKVEFLVSFYNNEISEKSEIFDDQFSVERPDGSNFTLKIRSTKLEDSAMYFCASGRTNTQYFGPGTRLTVL.

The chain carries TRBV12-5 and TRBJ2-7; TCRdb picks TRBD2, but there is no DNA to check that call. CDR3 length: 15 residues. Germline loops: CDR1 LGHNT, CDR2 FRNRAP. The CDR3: CASGYEWGVRYEQYF.

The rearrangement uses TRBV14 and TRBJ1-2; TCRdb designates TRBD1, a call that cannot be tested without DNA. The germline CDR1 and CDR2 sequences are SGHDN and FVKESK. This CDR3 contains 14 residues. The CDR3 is CASSRTGGGYGYTF. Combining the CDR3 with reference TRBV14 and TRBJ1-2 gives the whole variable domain EAGVTQFPSHSVIEKGQTVTLRCDPISGHDNLYWYRRVMGKEIKFLLHFVKESKQDESGMPNNRFLAERTGGTYSTLKVQPAELEDSGVYFCASSRTGGGYGYTFGSGTRLTVV.

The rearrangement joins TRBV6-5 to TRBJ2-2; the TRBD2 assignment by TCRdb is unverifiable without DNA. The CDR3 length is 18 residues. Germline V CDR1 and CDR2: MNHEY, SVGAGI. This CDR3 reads CASSRSTSGSPNTGELFF.

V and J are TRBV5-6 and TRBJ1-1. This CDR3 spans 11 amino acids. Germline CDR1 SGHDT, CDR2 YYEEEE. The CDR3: CASTMGIEAFF. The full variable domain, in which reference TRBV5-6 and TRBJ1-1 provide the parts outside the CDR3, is DAGVTQSPTHLIKTRGQQVTLRCSPKSGHDTVSWYQQALGQGPQFIFQYYEEEERQRGNFPDRFSGHQFPNYSSELNVNALLLGDSALYLCASTMGIEAFFGQGTRLTVV.

CDR3 in amino acids: CASGQGMSNNEQFF. V is TRBV6-1 and J is TRBJ2-1; with no DNA, the TCRdb D assignment of TRBD1 cannot be verified. The CDR3 is 14 amino acids. CDR1 and CDR2 from the germline V gene are MNHNS and SASEGT.

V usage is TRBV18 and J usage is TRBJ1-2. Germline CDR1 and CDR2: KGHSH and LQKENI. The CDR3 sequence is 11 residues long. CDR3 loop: CASSPGDGYTF.

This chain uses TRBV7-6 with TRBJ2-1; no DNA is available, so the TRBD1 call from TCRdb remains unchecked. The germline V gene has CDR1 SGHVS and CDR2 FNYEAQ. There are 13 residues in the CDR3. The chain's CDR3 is CASSTIPGNEQFF.

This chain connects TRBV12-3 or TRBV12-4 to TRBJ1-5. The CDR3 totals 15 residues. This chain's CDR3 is CASSQDGLNNQPQHF.

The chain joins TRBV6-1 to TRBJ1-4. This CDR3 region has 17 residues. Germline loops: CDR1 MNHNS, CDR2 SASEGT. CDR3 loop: CASSEQTGNTGNEKLFF.